What follows are 25 T cell receptor beta chains derived from one specimen sequenced in a study of T cell responses to AZD1222 COVID-19 vaccine listed by TCRdb under 2021. The library was built by means of the immunoSEQ multiplex PCR assay. The table comes from immuneACCESS by way of TCRdb, which keeps in-frame sequences with V and J called. Part of the clones is missing from these tables; in studies checked, under half for an unresolved V gene and the rest for unknown reasons. This sample has 55,000 to 70,000 clones in its table, and approximately 91% of those were observed once. About 8% of the sample belongs to the ten largest clones. This specimen's time point label, interpreted: baseline before first vaccination. The sequenced sample was peripheral blood, obtained on day 0 of AZD1222 vaccination. Source of these receptors: an adult in good health.

V is TRBV19 and J is TRBJ1-5; the D gene is possibly TRBD1 (5 bases). CDR1 and CDR2 from the germline V gene are LNHDA and SQIVND (reference sequence). V lost 7 bases, J lost 2 bases, and 24 bases lay in between. This CDR3 comprises 18 residues. The chain's CDR3 is CASTRPGLIVGGNQPQHF. The CDR3 DNA is TGTGCCAGTACGAGACCGGGACTGATAGTTGGAGGCAATCAGCCCCAGCATTTT.

The chain uses TRBV14 and TRBJ1-1; D uncertain. The V end was cut by 1 base, the J end by 0 bases, with 12 bases between. Germline-derived CDR1 and CDR2 are SGHDN and FVKESK. This CDR3 region has 16 residues. This CDR3 reads CASSQGWGGMNTEAFF. The CDR3 DNA reads TGTGCCAGCAGCCAAGGATGGGGTGGGATGAACACTGAAGCTTTCTTT.

V and J are TRBV6-5 and TRBJ1-1; the D is unclear. The CDR3 consists of 16 residues. Germline CDR1 is MNHEY and CDR2 is SVGAGI. Trimming left V 3 bases short and J 6 bases short, with 20 bases between. This CDR3 is CASSYSNRGGLAEAFF. DNA for the CDR3: TGTGCCAGCAGTTATTCCAACCGGGGAGGTTTGGCTGAAGCTTTCTTT.

This clone appeared a single time. The chain recombines TRBV28 with TRBJ2-1, with D perhaps given as TRBD1 or TRBD2 (6 bases each). Trimming took off 3 bases at V and 0 bases at J, with 30 bases between the two ends. The CDR3 contains 22 residues. CDR1 and CDR2 (germline): MDHEN, SYDVKM. The CDR3 sequence is CASSFPDSGGLFLSSSYNEQFF. CDR3 coding DNA: TGTGCCAGCAGTTTCCCTGATAGTGGGGGGCTTTTCCTATCCAGCTCCTACAATGAGCAGTTCTTC.

V and J are TRBV10-3 and TRBJ1-5; D uncertain. Germline V gene sequence: CDR1 ENHRY, CDR2 SYGVKD. Trimming shortened V by 0 bases and J by 2 bases, and 11 bases separated the two germline ends. CDR3 size: 16 residues. The CDR3 is CAISESRRQGNQPQHF. CDR3 coding DNA: TGTGCCATCAGTGAGTCGCGGCGCCAGGGCAATCAGCCCCAGCATTTT.

V usage is TRBV11-2 and J usage is TRBJ2-7; 9 positions match TRBD1. This CDR3 comprises 15 residues. The germline V gene encodes CDR1 SGHAT and CDR2 FQNNGV. The J segment lost 5 bases and the V segment lost 1 base, leaving 6 bases of the junction unmatched. The CDR3 sequence is CASSLGTGGNNEQYF. In nucleotides, the CDR3 is TGTGCCAGCAGCTTAGGAACAGGGGGCAACAACGAGCAGTACTTC. The variable domain in full, with the rest retrieved from reference TRBV11-2 and TRBJ2-7, is EAGVAQSPRYKIIEKRQSVAFWCNPISGHATLYWYQQILGQGPKLLIQFQNNGVVDDSQLPKDRFSAERLKGVDSTLKIQPAKLEDSAVYLCASSLGTGGNNEQYFGPGTRLTVT.

Remarks on this clone: The same CDR3 is also encoded by other DNA sequences in this sample. Here the CDR3 reads CASSDSTHNEQFF. The CDR3 region has the DNA TGTGCCAGCAGTGACTCGACCCACAATGAGCAGTTCTTC. The chain carries TRBV6-4 and TRBJ2-1; D is undetermined. The V gene's germline CDR1 is MRHNA and CDR2 SNTAGT. The V gene lost 0 bases and the J gene lost 5 bases, with 5 bases spanning the gap. This CDR3 region has 13 residues.

CDR3 nucleotides: TGTGCCAGCAGCTTGGTCTGGCGGGAGGGCCGAGCCTACGAGCAGTACTTC. It encodes CASSLVWREGRAYEQYF. The chain carries TRBV5-6 and TRBJ2-7; 9 nucleotides match TRBD2. This CDR3 is 17 amino acids long. Germline V lookup: CDR1 SGHDT, CDR2 YYEEEE. J gave up 2 bases and V 0 bases, and 9 bases lay outside the gene matches.

This chain connects TRBV6-4 to TRBJ1-2; unclear D gene. CDR3 length: 12 amino acids. The V end lost 4 bases, the J end lost 10 bases, and 13 bases lay between the germline ends. CDR1 MRHNA and CDR2 SNTAGT come from the germline V gene. The CDR3 loop is CASSGGSANYTF. CDR3 bases: TGTGCCAGCAGTGGAGGCAGTGCGAACTACACCTTC.

Regarding this clone: The sample has other DNA sequences that encode this CDR3 too. The V call is TRBV6-2 or TRBV6-3, the J call TRBJ1-3; D perhaps matches TRBD1 (6 bases). V was pared by 0 bases and J by 0 bases, with 6 bases between. Germline assignment: CDR1 MNHEY and CDR2 SVGEGT. The CDR3 has 15 residues. The CDR3 region is CASSYSTGSGNTIYF. The CDR3 DNA reads TGTGCCAGCAGTTACTCGACAGGCTCTGGAAACACCATATATTTT.

The chain recombines TRBV28 with TRBJ1-2; no reliable D call. Germline lookup yields CDR1 MDHEN and CDR2 SYDVKM. Deletions cut 6 bases from V and 6 bases from J, with 14 bases between. The CDR3 spans 13 residues. Here the CDR3 reads CASRADSLNGYTF. CDR3 sequence (DNA): TGTGCCAGCAGGGCGGATTCGTTGAATGGCTACACCTTC.

This chain connects TRBV18 to TRBJ2-7; a weak D match, TRBD2 (6 bases). V was trimmed by 2 bases and J by 1 base, leaving 15 bases between them. This CDR3 spans 16 amino acids. CDR1 KGHSH and CDR2 LQKENI come from the germline V gene. CDR3 sequence: CASSPVYGGGSYEQYF. DNA of the CDR3: TGTGCCAGCTCACCAGTGTATGGTGGGGGGTCCTACGAGCAGTACTTC.

The chain uses TRBV27 and TRBJ2-1; a possible D gene is TRBD2 (5 bases). CDR3 size: 17 residues. Germline V lookup: CDR1 MNHEY, CDR2 SMNVEV (reference sequence). Trimming took 2 bases from V and 2 from J, leaving 16 bases between them. CDR3: CASSLRWERVAYNEQFF. In DNA form, the CDR3 reads TGTGCCAGCAGTTTAAGGTGGGAGAGAGTCGCCTACAATGAGCAGTTCTTC.

This clone was recorded once. This chain joins TRBV27 and TRBJ1-4; D is unclear. The CDR3 runs to 16 residues. Germline V gene lookup returns CDR1 MNHEY and CDR2 SMNVEV (reference sequence). Trimming took off 2 bases at V and 5 bases at J, with 15 bases between the two ends. The CDR3 sequence: CASSLNRGPINEKLFF. The CDR3 DNA follows: TGTGCCAGCAGTTTAAATCGCGGGCCGATAAATGAAAAACTGTTTTTT.

This chain links TRBV4-2 with TRBJ1-2; the D gene is possibly TRBD1 (6 bases). The CDR3 totals 16 residues. V lost 0 bases, J lost 4 bases, and 15 bases lay in between. Germline V gene sequence: CDR1 LGHNA, CDR2 YNFKEQ. The CDR3 bases are TGTGCCAGCAGCCAAGAAACCGGGACAACTTTCTATGGCTACACCTTC. Translating it yields CASSQETGTTFYGYTF.

This CDR3 reads CASSLSLGGGELFF. CDR3 in DNA: TGTGCCAGCAGTTTATCCCTGGGGGGCGGGGAGCTGTTTTTT. This chain uses TRBV27 with TRBJ2-2; D might be TRBD2 (6 bases). V was pared by 0 bases and J by 7 bases, with 9 bases between. This CDR3 is 14 amino acids long. In germline, CDR1 is MNHEY, CDR2 SMNVEV (reference sequence).

This chain connects TRBV29-1 to TRBJ1-2; D might be TRBD1 (6 bases). The CDR3 contains 11 residues. V shed 7 bases and J shed 6 bases, with 12 bases lying between them. The germline V gene encodes CDR1 SQVTM and CDR2 ANQGSEA. The CDR3 is CSGRGTHGYTF. DNA for the CDR3: TGCAGCGGAAGGGGGACACATGGCTACACCTTC.

The V and J genes are TRBV29-1 and TRBJ2-7; 9 bases agree with TRBD2. Trimming took 5 bases from V and 4 from J; bases not matched to a gene: 9. In germline, CDR1 is SQVTM, CDR2 ANQGSEA. The CDR3 loop spans 14 amino acids. The CDR3 nucleotides are TGCAGCGTTAGGAGGGTAGCGGGAGCTTACGAGCAGTACTTC. Translating gives CSVRRVAGAYEQYF.

CDR3 sequence: CASSLGLVPNTEAFF. In nucleotides, the CDR3 is TGTGCCAGCAGCTTAGGTCTGGTCCCGAACACTGAAGCTTTCTTT. This chain joins TRBV7-9 and TRBJ1-1; D remains ambiguous. Looked up from germline, CDR1 is SEHNR and CDR2 is FQNEAQ (reference sequence). The CDR3 contains 15 residues. V was shortened by 1 base and J by 1 base, with 10 bases between the two germline ends.

V and J are TRBV23-1 and TRBJ1-1, with D possibly TRBD1 on 5 matching bases. Being an ORF, TRBV23-1 has a function that is uncertain. V dropped 1 base and J dropped 3 bases, with 15 bases sitting between them. This CDR3 spans 16 amino acids. The chain's CDR3 is CASSQYHLPGHTEAFF. The CDR3 region has the DNA TGCGCCAGCAGTCAATACCATCTACCGGGGCACACTGAAGCTTTCTTT.

V is TRBV6-5 and J is TRBJ1-5; 7 positions agree with TRBD1. The trim removed 6 bases at V and 1 base at J, leaving 6 bases unmatched. Germline assignment: CDR1 MNHEY and CDR2 SVGAGI. CDR3 length: 15 amino acids. For the CDR3, the DNA is TGTGCCAGCAGGCCTCGGACAGGAAGCAATCAGCCCCAGCATTTT. It specifies CASRPRTGSNQPQHF.

This clone was seen a single time. The CDR3, as DNA: TGTGCCAGCAGTAAGGGACAGGTAAACACTGAAGCTTTCTTT. Translated: CASSKGQVNTEAFF. The V and J genes are TRBV6-6 and TRBJ1-1; 8 bases agree with TRBD1. V lost 5 bases to trimming and J lost 2 bases; unmatched junction nucleotides: 4. Germline CDR1 MNHNY, CDR2 SVGAGI (reference sequence). This CDR3 has 14 residues.

This chain connects TRBV3-1 (or the pseudogene TRBV3-2) to TRBJ1-1; D ambiguous. The V gene's germline CDR1 is LGHDT and CDR2 YNNKEL (reference sequence). The CDR3 runs to 15 residues. V was clipped by 1 base and J by 8 bases, with 17 bases between them. The DNA for the CDR3 is TGTGCCAGCAGCCAAGGATCACAGCGTCGGATCGAAGCTTTCTTT. Translated: CASSQGSQRRIEAFF.

The CDR3 here is CASSLQGAVGEKLFF. CDR3 nucleotide sequence: TGTGCCAGCAGTCTACAGGGGGCTGTCGGTGAAAAACTGTTTTTT. J is TRBJ1-4 and V is TRBV6-2 or TRBV6-3, with 9 bases fitting TRBD1. The CDR3 is 15 residues long. Germline V gene lookup returns CDR1 MNHEY and CDR2 SVGEGT. V was clipped by 5 bases and J by 7 bases; unmatched bases: 8.

The chain uses TRBV5-8 and TRBJ2-7, with 7 bases aligning to TRBD1. Germline CDR1 reads SGHTS; CDR2 reads YDEGEE. V was clipped by 3 bases and J by 6 bases; unmatched bases: 6. The CDR3 extends over 13 amino acids. Here the CDR3 DNA reads TGTGCCAGCAGCTATCAGGGGGTGATCGAGCAGTACTTC. It yields the protein CASSYQGVIEQYF. The full variable domain, rest sourced from reference TRBV5-8 and TRBJ2-7, is EAGVTQSPTHLIKTRGQQATLRCSPISGHTSVYWYQQALGLGLQFLLWYDEGEERNRGNFPPRFSGRQFPNYSSELNVNALELEDSALYLCASSYQGVIEQYFGPGTRLTVT.